This TCR beta chain was identified in a study of blood T cell repertoires in COVID-19. Study details: Collection of acute and convalescent COVID-19 samples took place in the United States, Italy and Spain. PBMCs, B-cell-depleted T cells, or T cells were the source of the cDNA or gDNA that made up the material.

In the study's own analysis: Scientists estimated how many nucleated cells there were by amplifying reference gene primers. The repertoire was sequenced with immunoSEQ multiplex PCR; TCRdb's copy has only in-frame clones and lacks some. V and J calls and clone size are copied from that table; D and trimming were computed from the DNA. The repertoire holds 170,000 or so clones, 85% to 90% seen once, with roughly 2.5% in the top ten. This receptor was obtained from a man between 35 and 55 years old with active or convalescent COVID-19. The sequenced material came from peripheral blood.

CDR3 nucleotide sequence: TGCAGTGCTAGAAACCAGGGATCCCAGTACTTC. This codes for CSARNQGSQYF. The chain has TRBV20-1 and TRBJ2-5; possibly TRBD1 for D (5 bases). Germline CDR1 and CDR2: DFQATT and SNEGSKA (reference sequence). Trimming shortened V by 2 bases and J by 9 bases, and 10 bases separated the two germline ends. This CDR3 is 11 amino acids long.